The following is a T cell receptor (beta chain) sequence with its context. This clonotype was counted only a few times. Its antigen remains unidentified. Per-base quality was not reported, and no clone a single base away is much larger than it. The V end gives up 6 bases and the J end 10 bases, leaving 8 bases in the junction not matched to a gene. From the germline V gene, CDR1 is MNHNS and CDR2 is SASEGT. From the cysteine up to the phenylalanine, the CDR3 has a length of 12 residues. Only the CDR3 region is kept as DNA, spanning 36 bases read in frame from base 1. The data stem from a study of regulatory T cells in long-lasting Graves disease (dated by TCRdb to about 2021). Study-level background: Patients with newly diagnosed Graves' disease had been on antithyroid drugs for under 3 months. The study was registered as a clinical trial and conducted in China. Peripheral blood TCR sequencing and RNA sequencing compared persistent Graves' disease patients with newly diagnosed Graves' disease patients. A total of around 35 samples underwent TCR sequencing, from some 13 patients with persistent Graves' disease and roughly 20 patients with newly diagnosed Graves' disease. What the authors observed across the whole study: The authors noted that the small sample size was a limitation that may lower accuracy. Only the TCR beta chain was sequenced and analyzed. TRBV28, TRBJ1-2 and TRBJ2-5 were preferentially used in persistent disease, while TRBV20-1 and TRBJ2-1 were favored in newly diagnosed disease. More public clonotypes were shared among persistent patients (roughly 2,700) than among newly diagnosed patients (roughly 960). Persistent Graves' disease patients showed lower TCR Shannon entropy and fewer highly expanded clones than newly diagnosed patients, suggesting clonal expansion. Because the primary lesion, thyroid tissue, could not be accessed, the study looked at peripheral blood alone.

To prepare the library, multiplex PCR was applied. Sequenced on an Illumina HiSeq 4000. TCR beta libraries were built with iRepertoire HTBI primers and Arm-PCR amplification of CDR3 regions. Before sequencing, the PCR products went through gel purification. Concerning the study's data processing: Gene usage analysis of CDR3 amino acid clonotypes used the roughly 60 TRBV and approximately 13 TRBJ segments found across samples. COPE and FqMerger were used to merge the filtered high-quality paired reads into contigs. BLAST was used to align contigs to IMGT TRBV, TRBD and TRBJ reference genes, and CDR3 was defined according to IMGT. Clonotypes above 0.1% frequency were classified as highly expanded clones. Repertoire diversity was measured by Shannon entropy, and V-J evenness by the Gini coefficient. Clonotypes shared by more than one individual were considered public. TCRdb redid the processing of the public reads, applying fastp at Q25 and MiXCR, and retained in-frame beta chains. Here each entry gathers all rows of one CDR3 protein and keeps the most common genes and DNA. The V and J calls and clone size come from TCRdb's table, not from the authors' own analysis. For this sample there are fewer than 350,000 distinct CDR3 sequences; about a sixth appear just once. More than 30% of the sample comes from the top ten.

The time point label for this specimen denotes: newly diagnosed GD, antithyroid drugs for less than 3 months. For both TCR sequencing and RNA sequencing, RNA was extracted from PBMCs in TRIzol. The diagnosis of Graves' disease was made according to American Thyroid Association guidelines. Patients for the study were recruited at an endocrinology department in Xi'an, China. From each patient, 8 to 10 milliliters of peripheral blood was collected into an EDTA anticoagulant tube. Ficoll Paque Plus density gradient separation was used to isolate PBMCs, and no further T cell sorting was performed. An Agilent 2100 Bioanalyzer and agarose gel were used to assess RNA quality, and a NanoDrop 2000 was used to measure RNA concentration.

Here the chain combines TRBV6-1 and TRBJ1-1; TRBD1 agrees with 7 junctional bases. The sample consisted of peripheral blood mononuclear cells (PBMCs), taken at new diagnosis, from a patient treated with antithyroid drugs. The clonotype originates from a female donor with Graves disease. The nucleotide sequence is TGTGCCAGCAGCGCGATGACAGGGAGAGCTTTCTTT. This encodes CASSAMTGRAFF.